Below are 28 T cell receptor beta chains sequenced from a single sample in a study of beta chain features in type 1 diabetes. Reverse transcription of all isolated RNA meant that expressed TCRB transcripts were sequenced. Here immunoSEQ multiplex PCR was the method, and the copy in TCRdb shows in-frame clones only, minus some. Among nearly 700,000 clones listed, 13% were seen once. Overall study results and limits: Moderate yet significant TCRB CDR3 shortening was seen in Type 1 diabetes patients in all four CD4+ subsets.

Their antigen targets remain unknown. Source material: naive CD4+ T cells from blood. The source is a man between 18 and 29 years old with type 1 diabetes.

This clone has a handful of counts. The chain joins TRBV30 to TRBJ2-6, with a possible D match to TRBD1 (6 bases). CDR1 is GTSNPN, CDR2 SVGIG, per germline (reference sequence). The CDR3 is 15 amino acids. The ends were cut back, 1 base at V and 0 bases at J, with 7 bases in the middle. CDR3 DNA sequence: TGTGCCTGGAGTGAACAGGGCTCTGGGGCCAACGTCCTGACTTTC. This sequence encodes CAWSEQGSGANVLTF. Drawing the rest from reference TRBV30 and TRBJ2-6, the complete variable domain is SQTIHQWPATLVQPVGSPLSLECTVEGTSNPNLYWYRQAAGRGLQLLFYSVGIGQISSEVPQNLSASRPQDRQFILSSKKLLLSDSGFYLCAWSEQGSGANVLTFGAGSRLTVL.

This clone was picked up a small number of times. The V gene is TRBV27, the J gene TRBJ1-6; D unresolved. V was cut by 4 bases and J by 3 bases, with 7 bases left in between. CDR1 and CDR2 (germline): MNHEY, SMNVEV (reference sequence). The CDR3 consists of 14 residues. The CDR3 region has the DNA TGTGCCAGCAGTTCTGGAGTCTATAATTCACCCCTCCACTTT. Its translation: CASSSGVYNSPLHF.

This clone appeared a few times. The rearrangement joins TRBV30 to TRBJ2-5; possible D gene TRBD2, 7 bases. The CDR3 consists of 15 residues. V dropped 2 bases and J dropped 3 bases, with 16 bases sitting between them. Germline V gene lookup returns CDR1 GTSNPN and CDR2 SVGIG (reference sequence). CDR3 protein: CAWSLFRGAKETQYF. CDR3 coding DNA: TGTGCCTGGAGTCTCTTCCGGGGGGCAAAAGAGACCCAGTACTTC.

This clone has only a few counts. The CDR3: CASSHAPGQGFYGYTF. The CDR3 DNA is TGCGCCAGCAGCCACGCCCCGGGACAGGGGTTCTATGGCTACACCTTC. This sequence joins TRBV4-1 and TRBJ1-2; 10 bases line up with TRBD1. Trimming took 3 bases from V and 4 from J; bases not matched to a gene: 8. Germline CDR1 MGHRA, CDR2 YSYEKL. This CDR3 contains 16 residues.

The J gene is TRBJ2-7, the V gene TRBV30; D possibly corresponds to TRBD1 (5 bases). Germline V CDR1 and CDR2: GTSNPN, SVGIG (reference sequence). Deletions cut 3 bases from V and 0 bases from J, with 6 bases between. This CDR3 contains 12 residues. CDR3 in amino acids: CAWSRASYEQYF. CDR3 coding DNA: TGTGCCTGGAGCAGGGCCTCCTACGAGCAGTACTTC. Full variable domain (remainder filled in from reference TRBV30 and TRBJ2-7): SQTIHQWPATLVQPVGSPLSLECTVEGTSNPNLYWYRQAAGRGLQLLFYSVGIGQISSEVPQNLSASRPQDRQFILSSKKLLLSDSGFYLCAWSRASYEQYFGPGTRLTVT.

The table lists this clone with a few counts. The CDR3 loop reads CASHRYTGNEQFF. The DNA for the CDR3 is TGTGCCAGCCACCGTTACACCGGGAATGAGCAGTTCTTC. The J gene is TRBJ2-1, the V gene TRBV6-1; D is uncertain. The CDR3 consists of 13 residues. Between the trimmed V and J ends, which lost 8 bases and 7 bases, there was a span of 15 bases. Germline CDR1 reads MNHNS; CDR2 reads SASEGT.

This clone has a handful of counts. The CDR3 DNA reads TGTGCCAGCAGTTTATCGCGGCCTCCGTTGGGGGAGCAGTTCTTC. Its translation: CASSLSRPPLGEQFF. This chain connects TRBV27 to TRBJ2-1; D is unclear. V was pared by 0 bases and J by 10 bases, with 16 bases between. The CDR3 covers 15 residues. The germline CDR1 and CDR2 sequences are MNHEY and SMNVEV (reference sequence).

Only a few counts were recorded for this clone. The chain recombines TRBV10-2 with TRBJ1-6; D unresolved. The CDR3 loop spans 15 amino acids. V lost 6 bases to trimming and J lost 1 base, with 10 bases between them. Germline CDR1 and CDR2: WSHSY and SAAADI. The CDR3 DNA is TGCGCCAGCAGCCAAGGGTTGTCCTATAATTCACCCCTCCACTTT. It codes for CASSQGLSYNSPLHF.

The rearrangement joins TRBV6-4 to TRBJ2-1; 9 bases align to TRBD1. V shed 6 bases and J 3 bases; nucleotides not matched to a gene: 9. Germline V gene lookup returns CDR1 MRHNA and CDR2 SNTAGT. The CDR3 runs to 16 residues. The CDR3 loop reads CASRPEQGASYNEQFF. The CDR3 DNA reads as TGTGCCAGCAGACCCGAACAGGGGGCAAGCTACAATGAGCAGTTCTTC.

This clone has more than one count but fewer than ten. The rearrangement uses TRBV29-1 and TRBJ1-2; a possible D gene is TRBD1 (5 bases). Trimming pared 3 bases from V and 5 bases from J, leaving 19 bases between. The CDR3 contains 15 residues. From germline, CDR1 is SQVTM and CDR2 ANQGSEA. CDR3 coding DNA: TGCAGCGTTGATGCCGGGCCCCTAGGGGATTATGGCTACACCTTC. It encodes CSVDAGPLGDYGYTF. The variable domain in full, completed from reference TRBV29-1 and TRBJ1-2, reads SAVISQKPSRDICQRGTSLTIQCQVDSQVTMMFWYRQQPGQSLTLIATANQGSEATYESGFVIDKFPISRPNLTFSTLTVSNMSPEDSSIYLCSVDAGPLGDYGYTFGSGTRLTVV.

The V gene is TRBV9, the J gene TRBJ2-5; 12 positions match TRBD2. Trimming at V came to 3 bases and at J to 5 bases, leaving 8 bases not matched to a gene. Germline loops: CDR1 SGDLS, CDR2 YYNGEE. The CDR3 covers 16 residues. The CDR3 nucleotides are TGTGCCAGCAGCGCTACTAGCGGGGGGTTCGGTGAGACCCAGTACTTC. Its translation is CASSATSGGFGETQYF.

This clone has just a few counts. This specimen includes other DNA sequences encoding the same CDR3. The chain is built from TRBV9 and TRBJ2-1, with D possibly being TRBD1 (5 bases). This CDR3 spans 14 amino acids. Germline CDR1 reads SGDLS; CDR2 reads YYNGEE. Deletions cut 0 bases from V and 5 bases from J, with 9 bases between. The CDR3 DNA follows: TGTGCCAGCAGCGTAGGGGGCGTAAACAATGAGCAGTTCTTC. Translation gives CASSVGGVNNEQFF.

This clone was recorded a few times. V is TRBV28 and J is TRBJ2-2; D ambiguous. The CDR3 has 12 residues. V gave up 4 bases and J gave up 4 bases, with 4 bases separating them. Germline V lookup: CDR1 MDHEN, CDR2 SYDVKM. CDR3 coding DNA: TGTGCCAGCAGTTATATCACCGGGGAGCTGTTTTTT. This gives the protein CASSYITGELFF. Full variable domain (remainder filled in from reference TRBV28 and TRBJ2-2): DVKVTQSSRYLVKRTGEKVFLECVQDMDHENMFWYRQDPGLGLRLIYFSYDVKMKEKGDIPEGYSVSREKKERFSLILESASTNQTSMYLCASSYITGELFFGEGSRLTVL.

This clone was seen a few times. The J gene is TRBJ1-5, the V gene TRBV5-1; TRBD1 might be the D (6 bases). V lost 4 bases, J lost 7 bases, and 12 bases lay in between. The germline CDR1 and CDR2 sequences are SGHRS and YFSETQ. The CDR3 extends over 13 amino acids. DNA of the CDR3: TGCGCCAGCAGCCTGGACAGTGAACAGCCCCAGCATTTT. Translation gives CASSLDSEQPQHF.

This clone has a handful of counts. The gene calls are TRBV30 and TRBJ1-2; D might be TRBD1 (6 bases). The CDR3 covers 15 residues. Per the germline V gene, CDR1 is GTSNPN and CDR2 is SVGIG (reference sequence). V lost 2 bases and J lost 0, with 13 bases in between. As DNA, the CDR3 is TGTGCCTGGAGTACGACAGGAGCCCCTAACTATGGCTACACCTTC. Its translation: CAWSTTGAPNYGYTF.

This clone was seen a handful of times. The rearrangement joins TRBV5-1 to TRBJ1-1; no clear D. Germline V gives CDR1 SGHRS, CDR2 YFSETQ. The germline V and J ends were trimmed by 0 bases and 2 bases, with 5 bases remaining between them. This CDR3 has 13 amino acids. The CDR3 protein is CASSLVDNTEAFF. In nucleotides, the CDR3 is TGCGCCAGCAGCTTGGTGGACAACACTGAAGCTTTCTTT.

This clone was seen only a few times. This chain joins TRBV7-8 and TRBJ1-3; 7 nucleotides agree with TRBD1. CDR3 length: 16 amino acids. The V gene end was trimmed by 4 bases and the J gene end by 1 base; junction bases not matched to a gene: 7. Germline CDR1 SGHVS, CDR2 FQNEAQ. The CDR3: CASSSEGAVSGNTIYF. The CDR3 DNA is TGTGCCAGCAGCTCTGAGGGGGCAGTTTCTGGAAACACCATATATTTT.

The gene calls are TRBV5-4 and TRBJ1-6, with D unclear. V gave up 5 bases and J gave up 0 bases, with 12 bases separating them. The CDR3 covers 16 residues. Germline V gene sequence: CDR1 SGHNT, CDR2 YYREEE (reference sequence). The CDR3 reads CASRRASSSYNSPLHF. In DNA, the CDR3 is TGTGCCAGCAGAAGGGCCAGCAGCTCCTATAATTCACCCCTCCACTTT.

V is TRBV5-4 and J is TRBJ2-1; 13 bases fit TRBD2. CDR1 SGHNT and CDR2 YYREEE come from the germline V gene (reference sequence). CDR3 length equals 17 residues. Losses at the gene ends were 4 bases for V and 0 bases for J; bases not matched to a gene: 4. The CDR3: CASSMGLAGSSYNEQFF. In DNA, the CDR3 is TGTGCCAGCAGCATGGGACTAGCGGGGAGCTCCTACAATGAGCAGTTCTTC.

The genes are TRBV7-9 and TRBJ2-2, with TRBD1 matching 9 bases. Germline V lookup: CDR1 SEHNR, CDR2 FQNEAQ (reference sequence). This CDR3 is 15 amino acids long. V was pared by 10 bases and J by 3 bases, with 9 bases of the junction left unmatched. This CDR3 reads CATAKGTGYTGELFF. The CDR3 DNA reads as TGTGCCACTGCAAAGGGGACAGGGTACACCGGGGAGCTGTTTTTT.

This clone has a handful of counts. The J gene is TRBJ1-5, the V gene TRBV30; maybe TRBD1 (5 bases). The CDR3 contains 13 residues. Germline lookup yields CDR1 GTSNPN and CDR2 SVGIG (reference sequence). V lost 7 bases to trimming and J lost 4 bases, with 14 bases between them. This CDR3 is CASGLILNQPQHF. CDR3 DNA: TGTGCCTCGGGACTCATACTTAATCAGCCCCAGCATTTT.

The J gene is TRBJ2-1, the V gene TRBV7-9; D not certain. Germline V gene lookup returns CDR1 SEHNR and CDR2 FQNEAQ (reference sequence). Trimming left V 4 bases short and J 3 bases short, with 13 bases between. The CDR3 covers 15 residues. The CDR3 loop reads CASSSQRNYYNEQFF. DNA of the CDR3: TGTGCCAGCAGCTCCCAGAGAAACTACTACAATGAGCAGTTCTTC. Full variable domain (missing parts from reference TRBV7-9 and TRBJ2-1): DTGVSQNPRHKITKRGQNVTFRCDPISEHNRLYWYRQTLGQGPEFLTYFQNEAQLEKSRLLSDRFSAERPKGSFSTLEIQRTEQGDSAMYLCASSSQRNYYNEQFFGPGTRLTVL.

The CDR3 spells CASSLAGVTDTQYF. CDR3 bases: TGTGCCTCTTCCCTGGCGGGGGTAACAGATACGCAGTATTTT. This rearrangement joins TRBV30 to TRBJ2-3; the match to TRBD2 covers 7 bases. This CDR3 region has 14 residues. The V gene's germline CDR1 is GTSNPN and CDR2 SVGIG (reference sequence). Losses at the gene ends were 7 bases for V and 3 bases for J; bases not matched to a gene: 10.

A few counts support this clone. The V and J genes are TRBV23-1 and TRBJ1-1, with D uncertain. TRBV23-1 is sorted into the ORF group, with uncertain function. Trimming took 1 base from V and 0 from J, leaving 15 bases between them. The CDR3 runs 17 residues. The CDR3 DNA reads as TGCGCCAGCAGTCAATTGGATCCCTTTTTAATGAACACTGAAGCTTTCTTT. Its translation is CASSQLDPFLMNTEAFF.

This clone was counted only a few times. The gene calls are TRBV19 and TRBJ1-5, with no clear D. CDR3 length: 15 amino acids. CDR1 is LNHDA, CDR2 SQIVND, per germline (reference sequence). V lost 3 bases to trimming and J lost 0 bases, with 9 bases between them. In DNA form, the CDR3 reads TGTGCCAGTAGTATTTCGCAGAATAGCAATCAGCCCCAGCATTTT. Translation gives CASSISQNSNQPQHF.

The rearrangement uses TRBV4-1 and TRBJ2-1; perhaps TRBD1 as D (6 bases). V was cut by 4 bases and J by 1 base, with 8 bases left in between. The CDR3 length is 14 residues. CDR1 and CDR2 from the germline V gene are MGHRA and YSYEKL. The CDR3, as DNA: TGCGCCAGCAGCCCGGGGACATCCTACAATGAGCAGTTCTTC. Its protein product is CASSPGTSYNEQFF.

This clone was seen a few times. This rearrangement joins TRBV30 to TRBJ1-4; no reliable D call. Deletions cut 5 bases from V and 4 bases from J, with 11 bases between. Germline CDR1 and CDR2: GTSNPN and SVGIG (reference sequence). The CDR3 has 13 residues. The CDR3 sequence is CAWGYGFNEKLFF. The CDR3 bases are TGTGCCTGGGGATACGGTTTTAATGAAAAACTGTTTTTT.

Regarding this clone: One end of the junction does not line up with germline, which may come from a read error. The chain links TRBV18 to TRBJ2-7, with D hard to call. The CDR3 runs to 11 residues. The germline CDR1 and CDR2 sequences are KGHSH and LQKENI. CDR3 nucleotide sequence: TGTGCCAGCTCATCCTCCGACGAGCAGTACTTC. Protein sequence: CASSSSDEQYF.